Listed below are T cell receptor beta chains from one sample, sequenced in a study of blood T cell repertoires in COVID-19. The assay was immunoSEQ multiplex PCR, and TCRdb's table has in-frame clones only and misses some. The sample lists 20,000 to 25,000 clones, 90% occurring once. Sequenced: peripheral blood. The receptor source for this set is a human donor in a cohort sampled during active COVID-19. CDR3s include the opening cysteine and the closing phenylalanine or tryptophan.

TRBV19 CASTPPGQGVQYF
TRBV4-2 CASSQESGGSGNTIYF
TRBV6-4 CASSDSTSISGSGANVLTF
TRBV4-2 CASSQDPTVDSSYEQYF
TRBV7-9 CASGQGTVSPLHF
TRBV10-3 CAIRETGTNEKLFF
TRBV9 CASSATPETGPILYNEQFF
TRBV27 CASSLLGVGSETQYF
TRBV15 CATSRLGTGLGEKLFF
TRBV6-5 CASSRSGTGVEKLFF
TRBV2 CASSTGANYGYTF
TRBV6-5 CASSYSGQGSGYTF
TRBV27 CASNQTGCGNQPQHF
TRBV2 CASSPLDRRNTDTQYF
TRBV6-6 CASSLAGGLAKNIQYF
TRBV4-1 CASSQEPPSEPQHF
TRBV11-1 CASSSGAGNHGYTF
TRBV19 CASSPGLKTGELFF
TRBV19 CASSIAAGSGNTIYF
TRBV6-4 CASSKDRLNTEAFF
TRBV19 CASSIDGTGAEAFF
TRBV4-2 CASSEQGDEQFF
TRBV27 CASSPAGTANYGYTF
TRBV19 CASSVWDRGLNTGELFF
TRBV5-1 CASSGTGLNTEAFF
TRBV10-1 CASSRNEAGTEAFF
TRBV12-3/TRBV12-4 CASNPGSYNEQFF
TRBV9 CASSVSGNTGELFF
TRBV30 CAWSVSATGSYEQYF
TRBV3-1/TRBV3-2 CAGSHLNSIAETQYF
TRBV2 CASSPGQVYQPQHF
TRBV2 CASSGQIGNSPLHF
TRBV5-1 CASKSGQGPNQPQHF
TRBV18 CASVSGQGTEAFF
TRBV4-2 CASSQAEGQNYGYTF
TRBV6-2/TRBV6-3 CASSFSPLRQGTTYSNQPQHF
TRBV15 CATSRDHGASNQPQHF
TRBV7-2 CASSLAGRQARNQPQHF
TRBV3-1/TRBV3-2 CASSHTWGGSGAGELFF
TRBV12-3/TRBV12-4 CASSFNRNSPLHF
TRBV19 CASSKGQGANSPLHF
TRBV4-3 CASSQVQGDLHF
TRBV19 CASSTDRAAYEQYF
TRBV6-2/TRBV6-3 CASSTELGYGYTF
TRBV9 CASSPQGGALEQYF
TRBV3-1/TRBV3-2 CASSQSLRQGDEQYF
TRBV6-5 CASTLSGVYDEQYF
TRBV29-1 CSVEVAGENEAFF
TRBV18 CASSPRRGPDYGYTF
TRBV18 CASSRQSNQPQHF
TRBV5-1 CASSLVGGDETQYF
TRBV5-6 CASSPQGVGNYGYTF
TRBV9 CASSPTGGGYGYTF
TRBV4-1 CASSQDPGQGANYGYTF
TRBV9 CASSVAGGSYNEQFF
TRBV11-3 CASRPTGVGEQYF
TRBV4-1 CASSQDLGQTDTQYF